The T cell receptor (beta chain) under discussion was sequenced for a study of graft-versus-host responses after intestinal transplantation. Study-wide background: Recipients obtained multivisceral, liver-intestinal, or isolated intestinal transplants.

Method: immunoSEQ multiplex PCR; TCRdb's copy keeps in-frame clones and lacks some. This table holds 75,000 to 95,000 clones, about 92% found once. Points from the study as a whole: Maximum circulating GvH clone levels tracked with early post-transplant HvG decreases. High graft-versus-host to host-versus-graft T cell clonal ratios marked allografts of patients with graft-donor macrochimerism.

CDR3 length: 13 amino acids. The ends were cut back, 0 bases at V and 4 bases at J, with 6 bases in the middle. Germline assignment: CDR1 PRHDT and CDR2 FYEKMQ (reference sequence). In regard to this clone: Its specificity is not known.

The sequencing here drew on unstimulated CD8+ T cells sorted from spleen or lymph node cells, taken before intestinal transplant. This TCR was recovered from a human donor who received an intestinal transplant. The V call is TRBV13, the J call TRBJ1-2, with D perhaps matching TRBD1 (6 bases). The DNA for the CDR3 is TGTGCCAGCAGCTTAGGGGGGGCCTATGGCTACACCTTC. Protein product: CASSLGGAYGYTF. Supplemented by reference TRBV13 and TRBJ1-2, the full variable domain reads AAGVIQSPRHLIKEKRETATLKCYPIPRHDTVYWYQQGPGQDPQFLISFYEKMQSDKGSIPDRFSAQQFSDYHSELNMSSLELGDSALYFCASSLGGAYGYTFGSGTRLTVV.